This T cell receptor beta chain comes out of a study of T cell responses to AZD1222 COVID-19 vaccine. Study-level findings and limits: Most donors were white British, females outnumbered males, and clonal diversity was possibly underestimated.

V was shortened by 6 bases and J by 7 bases, with 12 bases between the two germline ends. This CDR3 comprises 11 residues. Germline V gene lookup returns CDR1 SQVTM and CDR2 ANQGSEA. Generated by immunoSEQ multiplex PCR, the TCRdb table keeps only in-frame clones and is missing some. The table lists about 150,000 clones, 75% to 95% of them singletons, with approximately 1.8% in the top ten. On this clone: No antigen is known for it.

The receptor comes from an adult in good health. Sequenced here: peripheral blood, sampled on day 0 of AZD1222 vaccination. V and J are TRBV29-1 and TRBJ1-2, with no clear D. This CDR3 is CSVANSAGYTF. CDR3 coding DNA: TGCAGCGTAGCGAATTCAGCTGGCTACACCTTC.